The 23 T cell receptor beta chains listed next were all sequenced from one sample in a study of blood T cell repertoires in COVID-19. The repertoire was sequenced with immunoSEQ multiplex PCR; TCRdb's copy has only in-frame clones and lacks some. The sample records some 250,000 clones, nearly 90% being singletons. The sample consisted of peripheral blood. The receptors stem from a woman aged 25 to 45 with acute or convalescent COVID-19.

The rearrangement joins TRBV9 to TRBJ1-1; the D gene is possibly TRBD1 (5 bases). Between the trimmed V and J ends, which lost 0 bases and 8 bases, there was a span of 11 bases. Germline assignment: CDR1 SGDLS and CDR2 YYNGEE. The CDR3 is 13 amino acids. The CDR3 nucleotides read TGTGCCAGCAGCGTAGCGGCAGGGTCGGAAGCTTTCTTT. Protein product: CASSVAAGSEAFF.

The rearrangement joins TRBV25-1 to TRBJ2-1; TRBD2 agrees at 9 bases. V gave up 4 bases and J gave up 6 bases; unmatched junction bases: 10. The germline CDR1 and CDR2 sequences are MGHDK and SYGVNS. CDR3 length: 16 amino acids. Here the CDR3 DNA reads TGTGCCAGCAGTGCCAAGGGACTAGCCTCTCTCAATGAGCAGTTCTTC. It is translated as CASSAKGLASLNEQFF.

The rearrangement links TRBV7-8 to TRBJ2-7; D is ambiguous. Germline V CDR1 and CDR2: SGHVS, FQNEAQ. The CDR3 is 11 residues long. V lost 5 bases, J lost 7 bases, and 9 bases lay in between. The chain's CDR3 is CASSLPGEQYF. The CDR3 DNA reads TGTGCCAGCAGCCTCCCCGGGGAGCAGTACTTC.

The chain uses TRBV19 and TRBJ1-2; D is perhaps TRBD1 (5 bases). The CDR3 length is 14 residues. Germline CDR1 LNHDA, CDR2 SQIVND (reference sequence). Deletions cut 1 base from V and 2 bases from J, with 8 bases between. This chain's CDR3 is CASSIVSGNYGYTF. The CDR3 nucleotides are TGTGCCAGTAGTATAGTCTCAGGGAACTATGGCTACACCTTC.

V usage is TRBV28 and J usage is TRBJ2-7; D gene unclear. V shed 6 bases and J shed 0 bases, with 6 bases lying between them. The CDR3 is 12 residues long. CDR1 is MDHEN, CDR2 SYDVKM, per germline. The CDR3 sequence is CASSSYSYEQYF. CDR3 nucleotides: TGTGCCAGCAGCTCCTACTCCTACGAGCAGTACTTC.

The V call is TRBV3-1 (or the pseudogene TRBV3-2), the J call TRBJ2-3, with TRBD2 matching over 10 bases. The CDR3 is made up of 15 amino acids. With V trimmed by 5 bases and J by 1 base, 3 bases remained unmatched. Germline-derived CDR1 and CDR2 are LGHDT and YNNKEL (reference sequence). In nucleotides, the CDR3 is TGTGCCAGCAGCTCTACTAGCGGGGGCACAGATACGCAGTATTTT. Amino acids: CASSSTSGGTDTQYF.

The chain employs TRBV29-1 and TRBJ2-1; 16 bases match TRBD2. The trim removed 0 bases at V and 9 bases at J, leaving 5 bases unmatched. The CDR3 extends over 16 amino acids. Per the germline V gene, CDR1 is SQVTM and CDR2 is ANQGSEA. Here the CDR3 reads CSVEDLGLAGGREQFF. CDR3 nucleotides: TGCAGCGTTGAAGATTTGGGACTAGCGGGAGGGCGTGAGCAGTTCTTC.

The table lists this clone with a count of one. V and J are TRBV27 and TRBJ1-4, with 7 bases that match TRBD1. The CDR3 is made up of 14 amino acids. Germline V CDR1 and CDR2: MNHEY, SMNVEV (reference sequence). V trimming: 5 bases; J trimming: 3 bases; junction bases outside the gene matches: 3. CDR3 sequence: CASSQGVSNEKLFF. The CDR3 coding sequence is TGTGCCAGCAGTCAGGGGGTATCTAATGAAAAACTGTTTTTT. The variable domain in full, with the rest retrieved from reference TRBV27 and TRBJ1-4, is EAQVTQNPRYLITVTGKKLTVTCSQNMNHEYMSWYRQDPGLGLRQIYYSMNVEVTDKGDVPEGYKVSRKEKRNFPLILESPSPNQTSLYFCASSQGVSNEKLFFGSGTQLSVL.

This rearrangement joins TRBV19 to TRBJ2-1; no firm D call. Germline CDR1 LNHDA, CDR2 SQIVND (reference sequence). CDR3 length equals 15 residues. V was pared by 2 bases and J by 0 bases, with 8 bases between. CDR3 region: CASSIRSSSYNEQFF. CDR3 DNA: TGTGCCAGTAGTATAAGGTCTAGCTCCTACAATGAGCAGTTCTTC.

The chain uses TRBV24-1 and TRBJ2-7; D might be TRBD2 (5 bases). Trimming pared 4 bases from V and 5 bases from J, leaving 11 bases between. The CDR3 is made up of 13 amino acids. In germline, CDR1 is KGHDR, CDR2 SFDVKD. The CDR3 coding sequence is TGTGCCACCAGTGACCAAACTAGTAACGAGCAGTACTTC. Its translation: CATSDQTSNEQYF.

For this clone: The same CDR3 can be traced to other DNA sequences in this sample. This sequence joins TRBV7-2 and TRBJ1-2, with D tentatively TRBD1 (6 bases). V was trimmed by 6 bases and J by 5 bases, leaving 16 bases between them. Germline CDR1 is SGHTA and CDR2 is FQGNSA. The CDR3 runs 14 residues. The CDR3 coding sequence is TGTGCCAGCAGTTCGGGCGGGGGGCTTTATGGCTACACCTTC. It encodes CASSSGGGLYGYTF.

The J gene is TRBJ2-1, the V gene TRBV11-3, with a weak D call TRBD1 (6 bases). The germline CDR1 and CDR2 sequences are SGHNT and YENEEA. V lost 4 bases to trimming and J lost 0 bases, with 13 bases between them. The CDR3 extends over 16 amino acids. CDR3 sequence: CASSSWDTDSYNEQFF. In DNA form, the CDR3 reads TGTGCCAGCAGCTCTTGGGACACCGACTCCTACAATGAGCAGTTCTTC.

This clone was observed a handful of times. The gene calls are TRBV7-8 and TRBJ1-3; 9 nucleotides align to TRBD1. With V trimmed by 5 bases and J by 2 bases, 4 bases remained unmatched. Germline loops: CDR1 SGHVS, CDR2 FQNEAQ. The CDR3 is 15 residues long. The CDR3 DNA sequence: TGTGCCAGCAGCCTGGACAGGGGAACTGGAAACACCATATATTTT. This translates into CASSLDRGTGNTIYF.

This clone has a count of ten or more. The sample has other DNA sequences that encode this CDR3 too. The rearrangement joins TRBV6-5 to TRBJ2-7; 10 bases map to TRBD2. The CDR3 is 15 residues long. CDR1 is MNHEY, CDR2 SVGAGI, per germline. The ends lost 3 bases at V and 3 bases at J; junction bases unmatched: 5. The CDR3 nucleotides read TGTGCCAGCAGTTATGCTAGCGGGAGTAGCTACGAGCAGTACTTC. Protein sequence: CASSYASGSSYEQYF.

The chain uses TRBV6-7 and TRBJ1-5; TRBD1 matches at 9 bases. TRBV6-7 is known as an ORF, though its function is uncertain. V lost 0 bases and J lost 4; bases outside the gene matches: 4. The CDR3 totals 16 residues. CDR3 nucleotides: TGTGCCAGCAGTTACTCGAGACAGGGGGAAAATCAGCCCCAGCATTTT. Residues: CASSYSRQGENQPQHF.

This chain connects TRBV9 to TRBJ2-7; 12 bases are shared with TRBD2. V was clipped by 0 bases and J by 1 base; unmatched bases: 5. Germline values: CDR1 SGDLS, CDR2 YYNGEE. The CDR3 spans 17 residues. The CDR3: CASSVGLAGDWSYEQYF. CDR3 nucleotide sequence: TGTGCCAGCAGCGTAGGACTAGCGGGAGATTGGTCCTACGAGCAGTACTTC.

The genes are TRBV6-2 or TRBV6-3 and TRBJ2-1; TRBD2 aligns across 14 bases. J lost 9 bases, V lost 6 bases, and 16 bases had no gene match. The CDR3 totals 18 residues. Germline loops: CDR1 MNHEY, CDR2 SVGEGT. The DNA of the CDR3 is TGTGCCAGCAGCCTACCTAACCCCGGGACTAGCGGGAGCATTGAGCAGTTCTTC. This gives the protein CASSLPNPGTSGSIEQFF.

CDR3 DNA sequence: TGTGCCATCAGTGAGTCGAGGTCTTCTGCGGGAGTTCGGGATGAGCAGTTCTTC. Protein: CAISESRSSAGVRDEQFF. The chain combines TRBV10-3 with TRBJ2-1; TRBD2 agrees at 7 bases. The CDR3 has 18 amino acids. Germline trimming cut 0 bases from V and 8 bases from J; bases unmatched to any gene: 16. CDR1 and CDR2 from the germline V gene are ENHRY and SYGVKD.

This chain connects TRBV29-1 to TRBJ2-1, with a tentative D call TRBD2 (5 bases). The germline gives CDR1 SQVTM, CDR2 ANQGSEA. The ends were cut back, 4 bases at V and 3 bases at J, with 16 bases in the middle. The CDR3 runs 15 residues. The DNA for the CDR3 is TGCAGCGTTGGGAGTGAGGGAAACGACTACAATGAGCAGTTCTTC. Its protein is CSVGSEGNDYNEQFF.

The CDR3 nucleotides are TGCGCCAGCGGCCCCCCCACAGATACGCAGTATTTT. Protein product: CASGPPTDTQYF. The chain joins TRBV10-2 to TRBJ2-3, with unresolved D. The CDR3 runs to 12 residues. CDR1 and CDR2 (germline): WSHSY, SAAADI. Between the trimmed V and J ends, which lost 8 bases and 2 bases, there was a span of 8 bases.

The chain employs TRBV7-9 and TRBJ2-2, with 11 bases aligning to TRBD2. With V trimmed by 5 bases and J by 7 bases, 6 bases remained unmatched. This CDR3 spans 15 amino acids. The germline V gene encodes CDR1 SEHNR and CDR2 FQNEAQ (reference sequence). CDR3 coding DNA: TGTGCCAGCAGCCCTACTAGCGGGAGAGACGGGGAGCTGTTTTTT. Its protein is CASSPTSGRDGELFF.

The chain is built from TRBV11-3 and TRBJ2-1; 10 nucleotides align to TRBD2. Germline V lookup: CDR1 SGHNT, CDR2 YENEEA. This CDR3 comprises 12 residues. J gave up 8 bases and V 8 bases, and 3 bases lay outside the gene matches. In DNA form, the CDR3 reads TGTGCCAGCTCTAGCGGGAGCTATGAGCAGTTCTTC. Translated: CASSSGSYEQFF.

This clone has just a few counts. V gene TRBV6-5 combines with J gene TRBJ2-1; TRBD2 matches at 9 bases. Trimming removed 2 bases from V and 8 bases from J; junction bases left unmatched: 4. Germline values: CDR1 MNHEY, CDR2 SVGAGI. This CDR3 region has 14 residues. The CDR3 DNA follows: TGTGCCAGCAGTTACGGGACTAGCCCCCATGAGCAGTTCTTC. Protein sequence: CASSYGTSPHEQFF.